Below, one T cell receptor (beta chain) is given with its context. The antigen is not known. The V and J ends lost 5 bases and 2 bases respectively, with 10 bases between them. From germline, CDR1 is SGHTA and CDR2 FQGTGA. The CDR3 is 14 amino acids. Amplification used 60 Vbeta primers and 13 Jbeta primers. Method: immunoSEQ multiplex PCR; TCRdb's copy keeps in-frame clones and lacks some. The table has around 130,000 clones, 75% seen once. This sample is drawn from a study of cytomegalovirus exposure and HLA in healthy donors. General study points: A later examination showed that TCR association rates differed by HLA locus, with DRB1 most and HLA-C fewest. Some V segments (TRBV6-2 and TRBV6-3 among them) were excluded as indistinguishable. According to the study, roughly 160 TCR beta chains were cytomegalovirus-associated. Across donors, most TCRs were seen rarely, yet some public ones were widespread.

Specimen: PBMCs. The TCR sequence derives from a woman aged 40-49 years in good health and CMV-seropositive. The rearrangement links TRBV7-3 to TRBJ1-5; D ambiguous. CDR3 sequence reads: CASSPSGGNQPQHF. CDR3 sequence (DNA): TGTGCCAGCAGCCCTTCGGGAGGCAATCAGCCCCAGCATTTT.